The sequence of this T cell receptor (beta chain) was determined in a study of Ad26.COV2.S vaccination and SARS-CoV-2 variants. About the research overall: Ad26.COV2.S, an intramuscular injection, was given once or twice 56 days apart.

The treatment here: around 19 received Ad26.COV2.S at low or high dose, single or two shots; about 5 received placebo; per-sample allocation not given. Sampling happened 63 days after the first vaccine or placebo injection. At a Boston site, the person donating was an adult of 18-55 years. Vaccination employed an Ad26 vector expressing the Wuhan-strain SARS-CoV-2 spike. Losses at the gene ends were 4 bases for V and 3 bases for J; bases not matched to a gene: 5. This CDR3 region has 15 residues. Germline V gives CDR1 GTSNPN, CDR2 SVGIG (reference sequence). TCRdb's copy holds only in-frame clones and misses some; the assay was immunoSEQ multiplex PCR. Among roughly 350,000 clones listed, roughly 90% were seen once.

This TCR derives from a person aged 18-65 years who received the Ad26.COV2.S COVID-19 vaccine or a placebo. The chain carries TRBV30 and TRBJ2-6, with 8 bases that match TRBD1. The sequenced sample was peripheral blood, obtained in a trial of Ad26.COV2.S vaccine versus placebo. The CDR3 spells CAWIRQGSGANVLTF. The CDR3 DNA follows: TGTGCCTGGATAAGACAGGGGAGTGGGGCCAACGTCCTGACTTTC.